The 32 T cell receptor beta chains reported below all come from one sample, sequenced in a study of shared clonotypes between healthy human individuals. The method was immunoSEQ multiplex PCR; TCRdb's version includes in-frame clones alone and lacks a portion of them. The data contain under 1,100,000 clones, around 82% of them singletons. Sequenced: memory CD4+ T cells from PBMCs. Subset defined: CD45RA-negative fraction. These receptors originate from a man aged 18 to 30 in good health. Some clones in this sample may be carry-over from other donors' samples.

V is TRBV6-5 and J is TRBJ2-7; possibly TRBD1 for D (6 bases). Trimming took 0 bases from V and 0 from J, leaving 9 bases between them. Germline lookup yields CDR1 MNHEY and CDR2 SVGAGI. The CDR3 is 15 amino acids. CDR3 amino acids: CASSYSAGVSYEQYF. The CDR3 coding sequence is TGTGCCAGCAGTTACTCAGCAGGGGTCTCCTACGAGCAGTACTTC.

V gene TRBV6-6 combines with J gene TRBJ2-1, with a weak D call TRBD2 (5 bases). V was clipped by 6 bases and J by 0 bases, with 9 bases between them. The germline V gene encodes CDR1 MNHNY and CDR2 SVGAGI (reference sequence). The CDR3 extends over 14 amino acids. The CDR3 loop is CASSRGNSYNEQFF. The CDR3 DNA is TGTGCCAGCAGCCGGGGAAACTCCTACAATGAGCAGTTCTTC.

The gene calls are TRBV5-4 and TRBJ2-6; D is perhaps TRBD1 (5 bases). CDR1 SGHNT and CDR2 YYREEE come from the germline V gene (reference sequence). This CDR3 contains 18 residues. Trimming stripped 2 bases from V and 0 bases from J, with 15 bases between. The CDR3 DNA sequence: TGTGCCAGCAGCTTTCAGACAGCCTCGAGCTCTGGGGCCAACGTCCTGACTTTC. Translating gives CASSFQTASSSGANVLTF. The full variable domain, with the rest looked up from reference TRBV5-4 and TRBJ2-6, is ETGVTQSPTHLIKTRGQQVTLRCSSQSGHNTVSWYQQALGQGPQFIFQYYREEENGRGNFPPRFSGLQFPNYSSELNVNALELDDSALYLCASSFQTASSSGANVLTFGAGSRLTVL.

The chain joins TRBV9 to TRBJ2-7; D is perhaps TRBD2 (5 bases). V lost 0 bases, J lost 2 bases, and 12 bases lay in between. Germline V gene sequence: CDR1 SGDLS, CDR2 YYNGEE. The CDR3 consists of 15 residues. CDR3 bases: TGTGCCAGCAGCGTAGCTGGTGGACTTACCTACGAGCAGTACTTC. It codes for CASSVAGGLTYEQYF.

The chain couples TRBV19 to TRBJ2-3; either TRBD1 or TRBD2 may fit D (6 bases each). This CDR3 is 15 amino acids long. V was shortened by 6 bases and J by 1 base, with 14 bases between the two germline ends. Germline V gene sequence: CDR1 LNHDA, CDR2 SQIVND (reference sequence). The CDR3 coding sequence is TGTGCCAGTAGCCGGGGGCGGGTTGGCACAGATACGCAGTATTTT. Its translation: CASSRGRVGTDTQYF.

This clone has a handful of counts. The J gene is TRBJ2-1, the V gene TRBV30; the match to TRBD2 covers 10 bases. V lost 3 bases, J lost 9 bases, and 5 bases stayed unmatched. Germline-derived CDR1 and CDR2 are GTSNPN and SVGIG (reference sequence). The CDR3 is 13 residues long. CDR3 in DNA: TGTGCCTGGAGACTAGCGGGAAATTCTGAGCAGTTCTTC. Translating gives CAWRLAGNSEQFF.

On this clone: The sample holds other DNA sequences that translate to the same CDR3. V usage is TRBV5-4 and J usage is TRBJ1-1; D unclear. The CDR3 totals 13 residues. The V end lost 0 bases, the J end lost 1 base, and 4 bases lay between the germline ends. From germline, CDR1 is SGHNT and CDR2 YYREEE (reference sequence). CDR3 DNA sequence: TGTGCCAGCAGCTTGGCAGGGAACACTGAAGCTTTCTTT. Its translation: CASSLAGNTEAFF. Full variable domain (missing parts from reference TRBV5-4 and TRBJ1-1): ETGVTQSPTHLIKTRGQQVTLRCSSQSGHNTVSWYQQALGQGPQFIFQYYREEENGRGNFPPRFSGLQFPNYSSELNVNALELDDSALYLCASSLAGNTEAFFGQGTRLTVV.

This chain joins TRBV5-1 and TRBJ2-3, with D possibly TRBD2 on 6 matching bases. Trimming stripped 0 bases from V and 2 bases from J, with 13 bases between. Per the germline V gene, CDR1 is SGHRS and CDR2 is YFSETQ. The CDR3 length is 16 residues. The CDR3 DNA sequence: TGCGCCAGCAGCTTGGGCGGGGCAGGGTCCACAGATACGCAGTATTTT. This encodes CASSLGGAGSTDTQYF.

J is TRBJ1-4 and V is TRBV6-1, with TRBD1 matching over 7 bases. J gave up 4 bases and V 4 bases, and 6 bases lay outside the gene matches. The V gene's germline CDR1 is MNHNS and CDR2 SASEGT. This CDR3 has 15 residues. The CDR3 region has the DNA TGTGCCAGCAGTGCCGGGACAGACTATAATGAAAAACTGTTTTTT. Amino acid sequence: CASSAGTDYNEKLFF.

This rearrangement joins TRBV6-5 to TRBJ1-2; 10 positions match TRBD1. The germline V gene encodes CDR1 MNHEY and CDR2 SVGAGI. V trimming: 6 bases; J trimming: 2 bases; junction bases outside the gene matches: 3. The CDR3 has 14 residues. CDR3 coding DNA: TGTGCCAGCAGCCCGGACAGGGGGAACTATGGCTACACCTTC. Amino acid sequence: CASSPDRGNYGYTF.

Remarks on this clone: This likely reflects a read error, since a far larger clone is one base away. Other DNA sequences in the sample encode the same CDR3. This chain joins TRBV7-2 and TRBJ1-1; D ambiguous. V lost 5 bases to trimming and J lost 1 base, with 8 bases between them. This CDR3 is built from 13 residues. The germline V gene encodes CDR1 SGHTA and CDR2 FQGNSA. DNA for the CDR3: TGTGCCAGCAGCCTTACAGAGAACACTGAAGCTTTCTTT. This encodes CASSLTENTEAFF.

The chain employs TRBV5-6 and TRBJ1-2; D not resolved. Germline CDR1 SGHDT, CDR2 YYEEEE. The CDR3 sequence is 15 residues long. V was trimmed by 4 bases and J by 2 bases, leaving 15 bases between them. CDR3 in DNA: TGTGCCAGCAGCACCGTGACTGGAATCAACTATGGCTACACCTTC. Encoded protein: CASSTVTGINYGYTF.

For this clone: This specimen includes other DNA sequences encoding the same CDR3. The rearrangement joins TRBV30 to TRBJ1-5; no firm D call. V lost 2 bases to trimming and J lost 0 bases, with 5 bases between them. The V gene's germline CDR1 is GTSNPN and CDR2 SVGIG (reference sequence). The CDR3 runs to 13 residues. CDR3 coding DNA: TGTGCCTGGAGTCCGGTTAGCAATCAGCCCCAGCATTTT. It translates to CAWSPVSNQPQHF. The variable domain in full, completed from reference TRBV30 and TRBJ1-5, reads SQTIHQWPATLVQPVGSPLSLECTVEGTSNPNLYWYRQAAGRGLQLLFYSVGIGQISSEVPQNLSASRPQDRQFILSSKKLLLSDSGFYLCAWSPVSNQPQHFGDGTRLSIL.

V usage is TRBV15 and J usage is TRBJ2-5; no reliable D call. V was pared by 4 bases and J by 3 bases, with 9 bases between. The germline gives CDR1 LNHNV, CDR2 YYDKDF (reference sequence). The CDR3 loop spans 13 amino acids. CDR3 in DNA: TGTGCCACCAGCAAGCGACCGAAAGAGACCCAGTACTTC. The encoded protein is CATSKRPKETQYF.

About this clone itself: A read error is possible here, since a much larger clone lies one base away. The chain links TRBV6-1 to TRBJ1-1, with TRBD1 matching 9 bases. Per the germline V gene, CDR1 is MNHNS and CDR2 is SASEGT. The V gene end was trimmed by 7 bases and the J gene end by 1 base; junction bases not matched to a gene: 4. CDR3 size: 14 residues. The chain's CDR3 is CASILDRGNTEAFF. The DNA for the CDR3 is TGTGCCAGCATCTTGGACAGGGGGAACACTGAAGCTTTCTTT.

The CDR3 loop reads CASSPGTALGLSSNQPQHF. Here the CDR3 DNA reads TGCGCCAGCAGCCCCGGGACGGCACTCGGCTTGTCGTCTAATCAGCCCCAGCATTTT. The chain is built from TRBV5-1 and TRBJ1-5; a weak D match, TRBD1 (5 bases). The CDR3 has 19 residues. Trimming stripped 4 bases from V and 4 bases from J, with 27 bases between. Germline CDR1 reads SGHRS; CDR2 reads YFSETQ.

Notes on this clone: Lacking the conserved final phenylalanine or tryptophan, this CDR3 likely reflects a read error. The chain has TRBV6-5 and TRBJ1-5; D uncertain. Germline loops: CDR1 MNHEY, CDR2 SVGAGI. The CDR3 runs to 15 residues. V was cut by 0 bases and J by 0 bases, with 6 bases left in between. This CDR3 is CASSYSVYSNQPQHL. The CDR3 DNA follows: TGTGCCAGCAGTTACTCGGTCTATAGCAATCAGCCCCAGCATCTT.

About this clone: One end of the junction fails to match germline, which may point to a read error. CDR3 in amino acids: CASSPYSGTGPHLFF. The CDR3, as DNA: TGTGCCAGCAGTCCCTATTCCGGGACAGGTCCCCACCTATTTTTC. The chain recombines TRBV28 with TRBJ1-2; 8 bases align to TRBD1. Per germline, CDR1 MDHEN and CDR2 SYDVKM. CDR3 length: 15 residues.

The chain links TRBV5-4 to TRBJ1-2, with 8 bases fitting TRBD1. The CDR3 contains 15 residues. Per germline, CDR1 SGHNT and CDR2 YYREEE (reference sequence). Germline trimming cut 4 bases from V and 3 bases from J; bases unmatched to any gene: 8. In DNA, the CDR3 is TGTGCCAGCAGCCCCGCCCAGGGGGCTTACTATGGCTACACCTTC. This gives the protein CASSPAQGAYYGYTF.

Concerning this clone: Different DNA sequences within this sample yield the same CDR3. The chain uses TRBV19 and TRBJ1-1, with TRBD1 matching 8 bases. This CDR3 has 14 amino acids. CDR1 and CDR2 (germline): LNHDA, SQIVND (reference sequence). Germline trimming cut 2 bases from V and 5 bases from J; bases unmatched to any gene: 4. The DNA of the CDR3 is TGTGCCAGTAGTATACGGACAGGGAGGACTGAAGCTTTCTTT. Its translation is CASSIRTGRTEAFF.

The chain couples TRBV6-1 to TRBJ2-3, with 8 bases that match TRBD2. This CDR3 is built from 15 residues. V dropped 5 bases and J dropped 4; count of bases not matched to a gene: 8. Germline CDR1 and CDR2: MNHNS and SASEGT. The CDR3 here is CASSFQRESADTQYF. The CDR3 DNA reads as TGTGCCAGCAGTTTCCAGCGGGAGAGCGCAGATACGCAGTATTTT.

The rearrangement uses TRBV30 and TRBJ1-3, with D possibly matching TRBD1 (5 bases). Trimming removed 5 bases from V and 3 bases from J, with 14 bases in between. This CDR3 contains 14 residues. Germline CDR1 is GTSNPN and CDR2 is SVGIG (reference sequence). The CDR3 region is CAWETGLLGNTIYF. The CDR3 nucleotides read TGTGCCTGGGAAACGGGACTGCTTGGAAACACCATATATTTT.

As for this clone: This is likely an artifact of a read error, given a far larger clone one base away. The CDR3: CASSLAGDSGNTTYF. The CDR3 coding sequence is TGTGCCAGCAGCTTAGCAGGGGACTCTGGAAACACCACATATTTT. The chain is built from TRBV7-9 and TRBJ1-3, with D perhaps matching TRBD1 (5 bases). The length of the CDR3 is 15 residues. Germline lookup yields CDR1 SEHNR and CDR2 FQNEAQ (reference sequence).

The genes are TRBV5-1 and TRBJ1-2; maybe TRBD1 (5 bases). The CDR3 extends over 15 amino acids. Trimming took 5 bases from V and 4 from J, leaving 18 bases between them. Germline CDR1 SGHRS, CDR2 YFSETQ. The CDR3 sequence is CASSTSGTHSYGYTF. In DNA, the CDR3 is TGCGCCAGCAGTACTTCCGGGACCCACTCCTATGGCTACACCTTC.

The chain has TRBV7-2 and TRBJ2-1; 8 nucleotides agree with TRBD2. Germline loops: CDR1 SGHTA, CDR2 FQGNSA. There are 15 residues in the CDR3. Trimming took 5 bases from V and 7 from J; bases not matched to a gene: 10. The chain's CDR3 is CASSVERLASNEQFF. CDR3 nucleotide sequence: TGTGCCAGCAGCGTAGAGCGACTAGCGAGTAATGAGCAGTTCTTC. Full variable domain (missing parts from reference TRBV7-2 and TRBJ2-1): GAGVSQSPSNKVTEKGKDVELRCDPISGHTALYWYRQSLGQGLEFLIYFQGNSAPDKSGLPSDRFSAERTGGSVSTLTIQRTQQEDSAVYLCASSVERLASNEQFFGPGTRLTVL.

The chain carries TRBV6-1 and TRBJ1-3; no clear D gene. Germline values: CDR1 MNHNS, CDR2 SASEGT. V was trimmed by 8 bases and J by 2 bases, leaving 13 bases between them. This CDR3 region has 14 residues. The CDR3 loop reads CASSRERAGNTIYF. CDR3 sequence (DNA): TGTGCCAGCTCCAGAGAGAGGGCTGGAAACACCATATATTTT.

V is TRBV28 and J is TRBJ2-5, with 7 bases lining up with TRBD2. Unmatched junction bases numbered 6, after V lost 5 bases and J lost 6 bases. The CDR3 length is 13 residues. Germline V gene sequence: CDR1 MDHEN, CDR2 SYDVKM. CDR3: CASSTTSVKTQYF. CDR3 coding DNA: TGTGCCAGCAGTACAACTAGCGTCAAGACCCAGTACTTC.

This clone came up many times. The CDR3 spells CASDDRGQPGNTIYF. CDR3 coding DNA: TGTGCCAGTGATGATCGGGGACAACCAGGAAACACCATATATTTT. The chain is built from TRBV19 and TRBJ1-3; D possibly corresponds to TRBD1 (6 bases). Germline CDR1 is LNHDA and CDR2 is SQIVND (reference sequence). V dropped 8 bases and J dropped 4 bases, with 18 bases sitting between them. The CDR3 is 15 amino acids.

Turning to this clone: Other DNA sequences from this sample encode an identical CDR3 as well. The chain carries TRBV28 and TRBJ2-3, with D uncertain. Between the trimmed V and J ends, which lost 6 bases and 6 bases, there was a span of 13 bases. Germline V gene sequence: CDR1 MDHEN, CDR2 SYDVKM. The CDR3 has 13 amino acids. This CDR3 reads CASSPGGPDTQYF. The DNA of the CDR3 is TGTGCCAGCAGCCCCGGTGGCCCCGATACGCAGTATTTT.

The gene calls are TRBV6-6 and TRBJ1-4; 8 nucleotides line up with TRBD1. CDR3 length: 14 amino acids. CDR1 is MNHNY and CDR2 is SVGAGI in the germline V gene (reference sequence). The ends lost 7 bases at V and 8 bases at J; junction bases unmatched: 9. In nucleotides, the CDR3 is TGTGCCAGCAACCCAGGGGGCGCTTGGGAAAAACTGTTTTTT. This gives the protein CASNPGGAWEKLFF.

CDR3: CAISEPGTSGSFQETQYF. The DNA of the CDR3 is TGTGCCATCAGTGAGCCCGGGACTAGCGGGAGCTTCCAAGAGACCCAGTACTTC. The chain couples TRBV10-3 to TRBJ2-5; TRBD2 matches at 14 bases. Germline CDR1 and CDR2: ENHRY and SYGVKD. CDR3 length: 18 residues. The junction had 6 bases not matched to a gene; V was cut back by 2 bases and J by 1 base.

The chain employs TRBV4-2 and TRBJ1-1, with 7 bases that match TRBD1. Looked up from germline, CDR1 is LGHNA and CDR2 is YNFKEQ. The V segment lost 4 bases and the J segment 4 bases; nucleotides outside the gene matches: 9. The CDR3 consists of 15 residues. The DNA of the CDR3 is TGTGCCAGCAGCCCTCAGGGGGGCAGGGCCACTGAAGCTTTCTTT. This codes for CASSPQGGRATEAFF.